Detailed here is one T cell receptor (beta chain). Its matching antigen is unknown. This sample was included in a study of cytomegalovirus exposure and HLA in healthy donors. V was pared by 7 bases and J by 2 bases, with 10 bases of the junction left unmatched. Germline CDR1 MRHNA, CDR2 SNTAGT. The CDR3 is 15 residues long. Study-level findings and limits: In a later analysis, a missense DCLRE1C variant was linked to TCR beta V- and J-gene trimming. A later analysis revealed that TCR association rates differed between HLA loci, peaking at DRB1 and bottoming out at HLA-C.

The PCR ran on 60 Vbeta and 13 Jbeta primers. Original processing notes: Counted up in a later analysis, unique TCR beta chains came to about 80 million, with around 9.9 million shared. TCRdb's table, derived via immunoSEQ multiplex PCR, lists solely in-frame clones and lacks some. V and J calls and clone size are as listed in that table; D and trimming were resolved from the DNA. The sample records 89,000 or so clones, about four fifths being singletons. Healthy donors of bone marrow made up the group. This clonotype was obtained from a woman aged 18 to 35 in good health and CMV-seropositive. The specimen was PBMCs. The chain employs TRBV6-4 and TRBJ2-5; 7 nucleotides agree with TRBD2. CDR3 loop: CASTVRLAQQETQYF. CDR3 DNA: TGTGCCAGCACGGTTCGACTAGCCCAACAAGAGACCCAGTACTTC.